A single sample is the source of the 3 T cell receptor beta chains below, sequenced in a study of identical twins listed by TCRdb under 2016. Library construction relied on 5' RACE. This sample was sequenced with an Illumina HiSeq 2000. TCRdb reanalyzed the raw reads on its own, using fastp at Q25 for trimming and MiXCR for clone calling, and kept in-frame beta chains. Every CDR3 protein is listed once, alongside the most common genes and DNA of its rows. The sample table shows 470,000 or so distinct CDR3 sequences, and roughly 26% are seen once. The top ten constitute 2.9% of the sample. This sample also appeared in a second study, on T cells expressing NK-cell markers.

Sequenced input: CD4+ T cells sorted from blood. The receptor source for this set is a woman aged 18 to 35 in good health.

There are a few counts of this clonotype. V usage is TRBV10-3 and J usage is TRBJ2-5, with 10 bases aligning to TRBD2. The CDR3 length is 17 residues. Germline V gene lookup returns CDR1 ENHRY and CDR2 SYGVKD. The ends lost 1 base at V and 4 bases at J; junction bases unmatched: 9. The CDR3 protein is CAISELASGGLAETQYF. In DNA, the CDR3 is TGTGCCATCAGTGAGTTGGCTAGCGGGGGCCTAGCAGAGACCCAGTACTTC.

The J gene is TRBJ1-1, the V gene TRBV29-1, with D perhaps TRBD1 (5 bases). The germline gives CDR1 SQVTM, CDR2 ANQGSEA. There are 12 residues in the CDR3. The CDR3 sequence is CRAGRGDTEAFF. CDR3 in DNA: TGCAGGGCCGGGAGGGGAGACACTGAAGCTTTCTTT.

A few counts support this clonotype. This rearrangement joins TRBV21-1 to TRBJ2-1; the table's D gene call, TRBD2, was not cross checked with the DNA. TRBV21-1 represents a pseudogene. This CDR3 comprises 16 residues. CDR3: CASSKGGTSRDNEQFF. DNA for the CDR3: TGTGCCAGCAGCAAAGGGGGGACTAGTAGGGACAATGAGCAGTTCTTC.